The rows below give T cell receptor beta chains drawn from one sample of a study of blood T cell repertoires in COVID-19. Clones were read by immunoSEQ multiplex PCR, and TCRdb kept only the in-frame ones, dropping some. This sample yields 200,000 to 250,000 clones, of which 82% are seen a single time; approximately 3.6% belongs to the top ten. Specimen: PBMCs or T cells enriched from blood (not recorded which). The receptors come from a woman in her sixties who had recovered from COVID-19. Each CDR3 is given without its conserved first and last residue.

j_gene	v_gene	CDR3aa
TRBJ2-1	TRBV6-5	ASSPQGLAGGEQF
TRBJ2-5	TRBV6-5	ASSPASGGAETQY
TRBJ1-6	TRBV7-9	ASSSPTGDNSPLH
TRBJ2-1	TRBV9	ASSVASGTYNEQF
TRBJ2-3	TRBV4-1	ASSQIGTGAPMADTQY
TRBJ1-5	TRBV2	ASSEDAGSNQPQH
TRBJ1-2	TRBV7-9	ASSSWAGGDYGYT
TRBJ2-5	TRBV11-2	ASSPGTGLQTQY
TRBJ1-2	TRBV2	ASSVQGDVYGYT
TRBJ1-2	TRBV13	ASNGLGGVGYT
TRBJ2-7	TRBV12-3/TRBV12-4	ASRGTGGYEQY
TRBJ1-4	TRBV11-1	ASGRTGTGVEKLF
TRBJ1-6	TRBV9	ASSSGQGGNNSPLH
TRBJ2-1	TRBV11-3	ASSLGTSGSGNEQF
TRBJ2-2	TRBV19	ASRSWAYTGELF
TRBJ2-1	TRBV19	ASSIGGLELNEQF
TRBJ1-2	TRBV3-1/TRBV3-2	ASSQGGQGNYGYT
TRBJ1-2	TRBV30	AWSTGGYGYT
TRBJ1-5	TRBV19	ASSRQKGQPQH
TRBJ1-1	TRBV7-9	ASSMGTANTEAF
TRBJ2-1	TRBV18	ASSWRREGPLSSYNEQF
TRBJ2-5	TRBV16	ASSQSLTARGETQY
TRBJ1-3	TRBV7-8	ASSLARWQGFGNTIY
TRBJ1-1	TRBV7-2	ASSLAAGYQAEAF
TRBJ2-1	TRBV7-9	ASSLRDRYNEQF
TRBJ2-3	TRBV7-3	ASSPLAGARDTQY
TRBJ1-3	TRBV18	ASSLDRGNTIY
TRBJ2-2	TRBV4-2	ASSQELGTANTGELF
TRBJ2-2	TRBV9	ASRGRSGELF
TRBJ1-6	TRBV7-2	ASSDRTGKSPLH
TRBJ2-7	TRBV19	ASSIARTGQGGRGDSYEQY
TRBJ2-7	TRBV6-6	ASRDRGAYEQY
TRBJ2-7	TRBV6-5	ASKPGTGRTHEQY
TRBJ1-4	TRBV3-1/TRBV3-2	ASSQERRGRSATNEKLF
TRBJ1-1	TRBV7-2	ASSRGTGFTEAF
TRBJ1-3	TRBV27	ASSLLPPPSSGNTIY